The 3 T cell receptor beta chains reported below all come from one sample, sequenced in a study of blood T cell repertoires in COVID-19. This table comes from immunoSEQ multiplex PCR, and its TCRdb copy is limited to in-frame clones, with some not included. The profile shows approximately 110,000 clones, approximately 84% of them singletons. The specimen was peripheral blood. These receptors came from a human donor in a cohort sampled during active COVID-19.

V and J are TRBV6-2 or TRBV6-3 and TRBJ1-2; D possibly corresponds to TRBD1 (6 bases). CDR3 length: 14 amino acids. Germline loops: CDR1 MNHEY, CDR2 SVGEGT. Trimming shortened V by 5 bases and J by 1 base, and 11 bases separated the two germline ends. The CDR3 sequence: CASSGQRDNYGYTF. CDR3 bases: TGTGCCAGCAGTGGACAGAGGGATAACTATGGCTACACCTTC.

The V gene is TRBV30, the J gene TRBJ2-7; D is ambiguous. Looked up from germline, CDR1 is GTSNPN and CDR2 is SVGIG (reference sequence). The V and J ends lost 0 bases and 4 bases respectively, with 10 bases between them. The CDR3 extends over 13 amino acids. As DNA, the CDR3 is TGTGCCTGGAGTGTCTCACTGAGTTACGAGCAGTACTTC. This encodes CAWSVSLSYEQYF.

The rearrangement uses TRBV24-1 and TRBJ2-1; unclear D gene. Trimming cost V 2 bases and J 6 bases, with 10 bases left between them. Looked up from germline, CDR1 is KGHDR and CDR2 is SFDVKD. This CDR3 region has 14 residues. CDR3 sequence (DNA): TGTGCCACCAGTGATTACGACGGAGCCAATGAGCAGTTCTTC. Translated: CATSDYDGANEQFF.